This TCR beta chain is from a study of T cell changes during pregnancy in multiple sclerosis. CDR3 length: 18 residues. Germline V gene sequence: CDR1 SGHTA, CDR2 FQGNSA. Trimming took off 5 bases at V and 0 bases at J, with 20 bases between the two ends. TCRdb's copy holds only in-frame clones and misses some; the assay was immunoSEQ multiplex PCR. The sample consists of about 68,000 clones, less than 95% of them appearing once. The TCR comes from a female donor with multiple sclerosis, enrolled in a pregnancy study. The chain links TRBV7-2 to TRBJ2-4; weak D call: TRBD2 (5 bases). The input for sequencing was peripheral blood, taken in the second trimester of pregnancy. The CDR3 sequence is CASSPRLPNLIAKNIQYF. The DNA of the CDR3 is TGTGCCAGCAGCCCCCGACTACCAAATCTTATAGCCAAAAACATTCAGTACTTC.